This TCR beta chain originates from a study of blood T cell repertoires in COVID-19. Study details: Both acute and convalescent COVID-19 samples were obtained from the United States, Italy and Spain.

V lost 3 bases and J lost 9, with 15 bases in between. The CDR3 runs to 13 residues. Self-reported history from a screening survey and questionnaire set each donor's cohort. Produced via immunoSEQ multiplex PCR; TCRdb's table is partial and in-frame only. The table includes over 300,000 clones, about nine tenths detected once. The specimen was PBMCs or T cells enriched from blood (not recorded which). The sequence was obtained from a middle-aged woman who had recovered from COVID-19. The rearrangement joins TRBV12-3 or TRBV12-4 to TRBJ2-7; weak D call: TRBD2 (5 bases). The CDR3: CASSFGGGGVQYF. In DNA form, the CDR3 reads TGTGCCAGCAGTTTTGGAGGAGGCGGTGTGCAGTACTTC.